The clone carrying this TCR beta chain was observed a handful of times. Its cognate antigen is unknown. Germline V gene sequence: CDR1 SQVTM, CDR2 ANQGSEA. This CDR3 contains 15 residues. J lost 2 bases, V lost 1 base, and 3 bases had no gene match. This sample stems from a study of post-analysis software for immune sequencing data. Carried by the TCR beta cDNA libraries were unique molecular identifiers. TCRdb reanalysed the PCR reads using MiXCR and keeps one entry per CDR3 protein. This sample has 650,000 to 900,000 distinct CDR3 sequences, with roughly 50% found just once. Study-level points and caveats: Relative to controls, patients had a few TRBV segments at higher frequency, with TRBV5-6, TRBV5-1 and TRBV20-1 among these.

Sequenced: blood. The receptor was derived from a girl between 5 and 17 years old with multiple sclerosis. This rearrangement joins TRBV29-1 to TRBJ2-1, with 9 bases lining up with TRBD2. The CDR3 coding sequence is TGCAGCGTTGAAGCCTTAGCGGGAGCCTACAATGAGCAGTTCTTC. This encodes CSVEALAGAYNEQFF.